What follows are 14 T cell receptor beta chains derived from one specimen sequenced in a study of sequential checkpoint blockade in melanoma. Here immunoSEQ multiplex PCR was the method, and the copy in TCRdb shows in-frame clones only, minus some. The repertoire consists of thousands of clones, with around 72% occurring once and the leading ten covering about 18%. As to treatment: randomized to nivolumab then ipilimumab (arm A) or the reverse (arm B). The material was CD8+ T cells sorted from blood (inferred from file names), obtained from a patient given nivolumab and ipilimumab in sequence. The source of these receptors is a human donor with melanoma.

The gene calls are TRBV7-2 and TRBJ2-7; TRBD2 matches 13 bases. V lost 4 bases, J lost 2 bases, and 8 bases stayed unmatched. The CDR3 sequence is 17 residues long. Per the germline V gene, CDR1 is SGHTA and CDR2 is FQGNSA. As DNA, the CDR3 is TGTGCCAGCAGCTGGGGACTAGCGGGATCCGGCGCCTACGAGCAGTACTTC. This sequence encodes CASSWGLAGSGAYEQYF.

The chain links TRBV30 to TRBJ2-1; the match to TRBD1 covers 9 bases. Trimming took 1 base from V and 8 from J; bases not matched to a gene: 3. The CDR3 runs to 13 residues. Germline values: CDR1 GTSNPN, CDR2 SVGIG (reference sequence). Here the CDR3 DNA reads TGTGCCTGGAGTGACAGGGGGCTGGATGAGCAGTTCTTC. This codes for CAWSDRGLDEQFF.

The chain has TRBV7-6 and TRBJ2-2; the D is unclear. This CDR3 spans 13 amino acids. V shed 5 bases and J shed 2 bases, with 6 bases lying between them. The V gene's germline CDR1 is SGHVS and CDR2 FNYEAQ. The CDR3 sequence is CASSPINTGELFF. In DNA form, the CDR3 reads TGTGCCAGCAGCCCAATCAACACCGGGGAGCTGTTTTTT. Complete variable domain (other parts from reference TRBV7-6 and TRBJ2-2): GAGVSQSPRYKVTKRGQDVALRCDPISGHVSLYWYRQALGQGPEFLTYFNYEAQQDKSGLPNDRFSAERPEGSISTLTIQRTEQRDSAMYRCASSPINTGELFFGEGSRLTVL.

The J gene is TRBJ2-3, the V gene TRBV7-9; TRBD2 matches 10 bases. Germline V gene data show CDR1 as SEHNR and CDR2 as FQNEAQ (reference sequence). The CDR3 is 14 amino acids. Trimming removed 3 bases from V and 9 bases from J; junction bases left unmatched: 6. The DNA of the CDR3 is TGTGCCAGCAGCTTGGGGCTAGCGGGGGAGACGCAGTATTTT. Its protein product is CASSLGLAGETQYF.

CDR3 in amino acids: CARFSGTSGRRREQYF. For the CDR3, the DNA is TGTGCCAGATTTTCCGGGACTAGCGGGAGGCGGAGGGAGCAGTACTTC. The chain links TRBV4-2 to TRBJ2-7; 15 bases fit TRBD2. Germline V gives CDR1 LGHNA, CDR2 YNFKEQ. This CDR3 spans 16 amino acids. V was clipped by 9 bases and J by 7 bases; unmatched bases: 13.

The chain recombines TRBV18 with TRBJ2-5; TRBD2 agrees at 8 bases. The CDR3 spans 15 residues. J was trimmed by 3 bases and V by 2 bases; bases with no gene match: 5. Germline CDR1 KGHSH, CDR2 LQKENI. CDR3 sequence: CASSPSGGPEETQYF. The CDR3 DNA reads as TGTGCCAGCTCACCATCGGGAGGGCCGGAAGAGACCCAGTACTTC.

This sequence joins TRBV6-1 and TRBJ2-2; 8 bases agree with TRBD1. V was clipped by 2 bases and J by 7 bases; unmatched bases: 6. The CDR3 runs 15 residues. Germline assignment: CDR1 MNHNS and CDR2 SASEGT. As DNA, the CDR3 is TGTGCCAGCAGTGAAACCAGGGGGCAGGGCGGGGAGCTGTTTTTT. Protein sequence: CASSETRGQGGELFF.

This chain links TRBV4-2 with TRBJ2-1; perhaps TRBD2 as D (6 bases). The CDR3 runs 14 residues. V gave up 4 bases and J gave up 10 bases, with 17 bases separating them. The germline CDR1 and CDR2 sequences are LGHNA and YNFKEQ. CDR3 residues: CASSLRDSWGEQFF. CDR3 DNA: TGTGCCAGCAGCCTGAGGGACTCATGGGGGGAGCAGTTCTTC.

This chain uses TRBV7-6 with TRBJ2-7; TRBD1 or TRBD2 may be the D gene (10 bases each). CDR1 and CDR2 from the germline V gene are SGHVS and FNYEAQ. The CDR3 extends over 18 amino acids. V was pared by 1 base and J by 7 bases, with 26 bases between. CDR3 residues: CASSLGTGGTSGAHEQYF. In DNA, the CDR3 is TGTGCCAGCAGCTTAGGGACAGGGGGTACTAGCGGGGCACATGAGCAGTACTTC.

The J gene is TRBJ1-1, the V gene TRBV6-1, with a tentative D call TRBD1 (6 bases). Germline lookup yields CDR1 MNHNS and CDR2 SASEGT. This CDR3 spans 14 amino acids. V was pared by 6 bases and J by 7 bases, with 18 bases between. In nucleotides, the CDR3 is TGTGCCAGCAGACCCGCAGGGGATGGGTTTGAAGCTTTCTTT. Its protein is CASRPAGDGFEAFF.

The rearrangement uses TRBV7-7 and TRBJ2-3; weak D call: TRBD1 (5 bases). CDR3 size: 16 residues. The germline V gene has CDR1 SSHAT and CDR2 FNYEAQ (reference sequence). Trimming stripped 2 bases from V and 2 bases from J, with 14 bases between. The CDR3 DNA sequence: TGTGCCAGCAGCTTATCCTCCAGGGCCCCCACAGATACGCAGTATTTT. This gives the protein CASSLSSRAPTDTQYF.

The rearrangement joins TRBV6-6 to TRBJ1-5; D remains ambiguous. The V end lost 3 bases, the J end lost 0 bases, and 9 bases lay between the germline ends. The V gene's germline CDR1 is MNHNY and CDR2 SVGAGI (reference sequence). The CDR3 sequence is 15 residues long. CDR3 nucleotides: TGTGCCAGCAGTTATGGAGGAGATAGCAATCAGCCCCAGCATTTT. It translates to CASSYGGDSNQPQHF.

The chain uses TRBV4-1 and TRBJ1-2, with a possible D match to TRBD1 (5 bases). Germline V gene data show CDR1 as MGHRA and CDR2 as YSYEKL. The V and J ends lost 4 bases and 3 bases respectively, with 15 bases between them. The CDR3 is 15 amino acids. This chain's CDR3 is CASSPGLPGDYGYTF. In DNA, the CDR3 is TGCGCCAGCAGCCCGGGACTTCCCGGCGACTATGGCTACACCTTC.

The V call is TRBV7-2, the J call TRBJ2-1; tentative D call: TRBD2 (5 bases). The V end lost 8 bases, the J end lost 7 bases, and 18 bases lay between the germline ends. Germline CDR1 reads SGHTA; CDR2 reads FQGNSA. The length of the CDR3 is 14 residues. This CDR3 is CASLREGVGNEQFF. The CDR3, as DNA: TGTGCCAGCCTTCGGGAAGGAGTGGGTAATGAGCAGTTCTTC.